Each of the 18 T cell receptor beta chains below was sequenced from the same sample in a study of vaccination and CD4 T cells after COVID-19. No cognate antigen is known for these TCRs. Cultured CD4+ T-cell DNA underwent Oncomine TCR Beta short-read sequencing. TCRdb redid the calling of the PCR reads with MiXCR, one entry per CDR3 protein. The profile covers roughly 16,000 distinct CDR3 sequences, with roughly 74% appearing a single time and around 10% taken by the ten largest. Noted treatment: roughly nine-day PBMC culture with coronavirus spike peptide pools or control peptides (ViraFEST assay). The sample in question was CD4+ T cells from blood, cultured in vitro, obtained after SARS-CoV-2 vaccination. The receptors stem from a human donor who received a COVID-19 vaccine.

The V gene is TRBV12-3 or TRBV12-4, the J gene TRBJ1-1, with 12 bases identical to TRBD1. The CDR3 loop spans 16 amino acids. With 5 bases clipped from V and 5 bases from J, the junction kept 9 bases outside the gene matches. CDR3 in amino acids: CASSPGTGGAGTEAFF. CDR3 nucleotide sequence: TGTGCCAGCAGTCCGGGGACAGGGGGCGCGGGAACTGAAGCTTTCTTT.

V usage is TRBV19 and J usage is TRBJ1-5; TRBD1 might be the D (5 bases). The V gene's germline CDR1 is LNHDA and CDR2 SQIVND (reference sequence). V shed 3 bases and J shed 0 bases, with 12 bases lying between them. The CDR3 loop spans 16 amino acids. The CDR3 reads CASSIEGTPSNQPQHF. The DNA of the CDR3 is TGTGCCAGTAGTATCGAGGGGACCCCTAGCAATCAGCCCCAGCATTTT. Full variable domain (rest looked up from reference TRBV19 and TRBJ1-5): DGGITQSPKYLFRKEGQNVTLSCEQNLNHDAMYWYRQDPGQGLRLIYYSQIVNDFQKGDIAEGYSVSREKKESFPLTVTSAQKNPTAFYLCASSIEGTPSNQPQHFGDGTRLSIL.

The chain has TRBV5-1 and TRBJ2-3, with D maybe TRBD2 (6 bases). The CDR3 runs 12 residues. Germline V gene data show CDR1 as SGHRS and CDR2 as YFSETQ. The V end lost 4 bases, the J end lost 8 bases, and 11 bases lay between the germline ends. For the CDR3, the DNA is TGCGCCAGCAGCGCTGCGGGACCTACGCAGTATTTT. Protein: CASSAAGPTQYF. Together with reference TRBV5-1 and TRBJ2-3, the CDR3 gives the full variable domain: KAGVTQTPRYLIKTRGQQVTLSCSPISGHRSVSWYQQTPGQGLQFLFEYFSETQRNKGNFPGRFSGRQFSNSRSEMNVSTLELGDSALYLCASSAAGPTQYFGPGTRLTVL.

The CDR3 sequence is CASSLAGISYEQYF. CDR3 sequence (DNA): TGTGCCAGCAGTTTAGCGGGGATCTCCTACGAGCAGTACTTC. The V and J genes are TRBV12-3 or TRBV12-4 and TRBJ2-7; D call uncertain. The V and J ends lost 0 bases and 0 bases respectively, with 6 bases between them. The CDR3 contains 14 residues.

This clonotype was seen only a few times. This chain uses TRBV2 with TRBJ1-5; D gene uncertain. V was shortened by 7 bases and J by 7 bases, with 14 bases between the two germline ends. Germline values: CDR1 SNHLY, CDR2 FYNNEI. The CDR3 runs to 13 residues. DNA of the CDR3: TGTGCCAGCATGAATGGGGAGAACCAGCCCCAGCATTTT. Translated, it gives CASMNGENQPQHF.

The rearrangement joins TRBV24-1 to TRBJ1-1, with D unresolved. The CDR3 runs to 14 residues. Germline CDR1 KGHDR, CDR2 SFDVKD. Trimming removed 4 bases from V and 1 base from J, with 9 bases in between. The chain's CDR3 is CATSDSTRNTEAFF. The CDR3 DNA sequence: TGTGCCACCAGTGACTCGACGAGGAACACTGAAGCTTTCTTT.

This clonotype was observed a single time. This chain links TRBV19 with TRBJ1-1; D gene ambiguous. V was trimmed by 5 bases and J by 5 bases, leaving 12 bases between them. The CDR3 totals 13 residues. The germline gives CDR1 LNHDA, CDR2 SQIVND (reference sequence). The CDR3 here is CASSAPWSTEAFF. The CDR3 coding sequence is TGTGCCAGTAGTGCCCCGTGGTCTACTGAAGCTTTCTTT.

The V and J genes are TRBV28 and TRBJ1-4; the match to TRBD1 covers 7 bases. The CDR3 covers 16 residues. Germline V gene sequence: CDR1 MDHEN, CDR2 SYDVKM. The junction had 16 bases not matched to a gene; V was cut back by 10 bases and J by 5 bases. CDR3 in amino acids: CATTHAPGQKNEKLFF. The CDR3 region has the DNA TGTGCCACCACCCATGCTCCGGGACAGAAGAATGAAAAACTGTTTTTT.

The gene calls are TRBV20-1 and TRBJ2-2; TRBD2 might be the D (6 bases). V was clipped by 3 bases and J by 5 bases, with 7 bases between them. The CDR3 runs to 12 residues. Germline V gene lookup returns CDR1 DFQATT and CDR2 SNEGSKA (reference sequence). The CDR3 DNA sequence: TGCAGTGCTAGCGGGGGTACCGGGGAGCTGTTTTTT. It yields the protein CSASGGTGELFF.

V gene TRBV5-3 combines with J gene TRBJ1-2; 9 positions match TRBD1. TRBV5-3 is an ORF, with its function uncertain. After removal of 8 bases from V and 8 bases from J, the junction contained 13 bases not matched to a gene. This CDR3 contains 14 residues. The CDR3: CASSAPHRGHGYTF. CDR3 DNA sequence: TGTGCCAGCAGCGCCCCGCACAGGGGGCACGGCTACACCTTC.

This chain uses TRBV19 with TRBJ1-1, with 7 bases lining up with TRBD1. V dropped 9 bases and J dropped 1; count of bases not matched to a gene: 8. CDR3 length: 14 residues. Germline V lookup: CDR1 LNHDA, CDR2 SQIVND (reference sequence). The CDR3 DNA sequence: TGTGCCAGCGGAACCCACAGGGGGAACACTGAAGCTTTCTTT. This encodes CASGTHRGNTEAFF.

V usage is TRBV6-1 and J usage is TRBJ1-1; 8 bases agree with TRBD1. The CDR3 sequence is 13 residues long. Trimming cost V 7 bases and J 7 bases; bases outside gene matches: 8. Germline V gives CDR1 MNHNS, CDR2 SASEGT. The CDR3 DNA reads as TGTGCCAGCACCTTTGGACAGGGCTATGAAGCTTTCTTT. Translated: CASTFGQGYEAFF.

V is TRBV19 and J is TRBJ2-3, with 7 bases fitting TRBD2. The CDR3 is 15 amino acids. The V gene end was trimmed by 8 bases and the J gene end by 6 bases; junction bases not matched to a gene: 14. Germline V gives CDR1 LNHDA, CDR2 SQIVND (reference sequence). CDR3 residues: CASSSEAGLVDTQYF. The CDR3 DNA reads TGTGCCAGTTCCAGCGAAGCGGGGCTCGTCGATACGCAGTATTTT.

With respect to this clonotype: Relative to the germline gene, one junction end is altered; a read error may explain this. The CDR3 loop reads CTSSPTGGDTGELFF. The CDR3 DNA is TGTACCAGCAGCCCGACAGGGGGCGACACCGGGGAGCTGTTTTTT. The chain is built from TRBV2 and TRBJ2-2; 10 positions agree with TRBD1. The CDR3 totals 15 residues. Germline CDR1 and CDR2: SNHLY and FYNNEI.

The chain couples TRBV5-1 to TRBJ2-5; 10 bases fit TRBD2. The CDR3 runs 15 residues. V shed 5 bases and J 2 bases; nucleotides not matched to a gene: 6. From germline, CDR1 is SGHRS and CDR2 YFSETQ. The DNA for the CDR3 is TGCGCCAGCAGAAAACTAGCGGGGTGGCAAGAGACCCAGTACTTC. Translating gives CASRKLAGWQETQYF.

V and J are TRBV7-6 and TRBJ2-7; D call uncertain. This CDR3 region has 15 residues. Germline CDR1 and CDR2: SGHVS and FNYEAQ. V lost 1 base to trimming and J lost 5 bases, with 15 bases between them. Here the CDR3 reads CASSLGTDPWNEQYF. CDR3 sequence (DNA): TGTGCCAGCAGCTTAGGGACGGATCCATGGAACGAGCAGTACTTC.

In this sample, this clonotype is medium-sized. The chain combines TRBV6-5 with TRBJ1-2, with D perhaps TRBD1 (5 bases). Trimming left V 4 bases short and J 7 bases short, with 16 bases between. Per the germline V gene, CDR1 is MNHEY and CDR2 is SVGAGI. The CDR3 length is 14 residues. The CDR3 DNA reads TGTGCCAGCAGTTCTACTCAGGGTTTCGGTGGCTACACCTTC. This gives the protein CASSSTQGFGGYTF.

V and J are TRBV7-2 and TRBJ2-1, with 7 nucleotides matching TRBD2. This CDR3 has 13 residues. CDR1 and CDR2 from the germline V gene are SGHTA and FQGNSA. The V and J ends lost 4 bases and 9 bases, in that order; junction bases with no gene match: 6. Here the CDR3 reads CASSSQTSVEQFF. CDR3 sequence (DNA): TGTGCCAGCAGCTCGCAAACTAGCGTTGAGCAGTTCTTC.